These T cell receptor beta chains were read from a single sample in a study of blood T cells in healthy people across ages. Each CDR3 protein gets one entry after TCRdb re-called the 5' RACE reads with MiXCR. In the table there are about 1.6 million distinct CDR3 sequences, 34% of which are singletons. The sample was blood. These receptors all come from a woman aged 25 to 39 in good health. CDR3s leave out the opening cysteine and the closing phenylalanine or tryptophan. Some rows have no size entry. The others give once, few or many, or a class for an expanded clone.

abundance	v_gene	j_gene	CDR3aa
few	TRBV6-2/TRBV6-3	TRBJ2-7	ASSSRGSGPYEQY
.	TRBV20-1	TRBJ2-1	SARSLSGGYNEQF
few	TRBV7-9	TRBJ1-5	ASSLGFSNQPQH
.	TRBV11-2	TRBJ2-5	ASTRATGFSSETQY
.	TRBV11-2	.	ASSLSQIFEQY
few	TRBV28	TRBJ1-2	ASSLYRSGGYT
few	TRBV6-5	TRBJ2-3	ASSYPRGTSGTTVSDTQY
few	TRBV9	TRBJ1-4	ASSLRDRGRVSEKLF
few	TRBV7-8	TRBJ2-5	ASAPGLAGKETQY
many	TRBV29-1	TRBJ2-5	SVEDEGETQY
few	TRBV6-4	TRBJ1-1	ASSENEHTEAF
.	TRBV12-3/TRBV12-4	TRBJ2-5	ASSWDRWETQY
.	TRBV21-1	TRBJ2-3	ASSSEAGVSTDTQY
.	TRBV15	TRBJ1-6	ATSRDHGGSPLH
.	TRBV11-2	TRBJ2-3	ASSPGAGPKVSDTQY
.	TRBV10-3	TRBJ1-4	AISGETGGPNEKLF
once	TRBV9	TRBJ2-1	ASSVGMGLYNEQF
.	TRBV5-5	TRBJ1-5	ASSFTPGSVMDQPQH
few	TRBV10-1	TRBJ2-3	ASSEVLDTQY
.	TRBV28	TRBJ2-1	ASSFRSSRF
.	TRBV5-4	TRBJ2-5	ASSLGDSKEQY
.	TRBV9	TRBJ2-2	ASSVESGMNTGELF
few	TRBV6-6	TRBJ2-7	ASRNGRGGLNYEQY
many	TRBV3-1	TRBJ2-7	ASSQGTGDYEQY
.	TRBV2	TRBJ1-1	ASSEIGGLSAF
few	TRBV27	TRBJ2-1	ASSLNLAPYNEQF
many	TRBV27	TRBJ2-7	ASSPQWAGGTYEQY
.	TRBV20-1	TRBJ2-7	SARAKGYEQY
.	TRBV20-1	TRBJ1-1	SARGTSAGFEAF
many	TRBV3-1	TRBJ2-1	ASQLAGGEQF
many	TRBV7-9	TRBJ2-3	ASSSKLSTDTQY
.	TRBV5-1	TRBJ2-5	ASSLGAQGVVETQY
.	TRBV7-3	TRBJ2-2	ASSSGQGAVGELF
.	TRBV9	TRBJ2-5	ASSVGGGGSGNEQY
.	TRBV5-6	TRBJ1-1	ASSPTGQNTEAF